This TCR beta chain was obtained from a study of neurological immune-mediated disorders. This clonotype has ten or more counts. TCRdb processed the 5' RACE reads anew with MiXCR; each CDR3 protein has one entry. The sample comprises 39,000 or so distinct CDR3 sequences, 4.8% of which are singletons, and 9% to 10% rests with the top ten. The CDR3 runs to 14 residues. Trimming took 5 bases from V and 3 from J, leaving 13 bases between them. Germline values: CDR1 SGHRS, CDR2 YFSETQ. Sequenced material: CD4+ T cells from blood. This chain connects TRBV5-1 to TRBJ2-3; D possibly corresponds to TRBD1 (5 bases). The source of this sequence is a young man in good health. CDR3 sequence reads: CASRFLGETDTQYF. The DNA for the CDR3 is TGCGCCAGCAGGTTCTTAGGGGAAACAGATACGCAGTATTTT.